The 2 T cell receptor beta chains in this list originate from one sample, sequenced in a study of identical twins. TCRdb recomputed calls from the 5' RACE reads with MiXCR, one row per CDR3 protein. The sample has 550,000 to 700,000 distinct CDR3 sequences; 21% are singletons. The data also belong to a second study, concerning T cells expressing NK-cell markers.

The source material was PBMCs. The receptors here all came from a woman younger than 30 in good health.

The V and J genes are TRBV5-1 and TRBJ2-7; D gene uncertain. The CDR3 is made up of 13 amino acids. V was cut by 1 base and J by 4 bases, with 9 bases left in between. Germline V gene data show CDR1 as SGHRS and CDR2 as YFSETQ. Here the CDR3 reads CASSLSSAYEQYF. The CDR3 nucleotides read TGCGCCAGCAGCTTGTCGTCGGCATACGAGCAGTACTTC. The full variable domain, in which reference TRBV5-1 and TRBJ2-7 provide the parts outside the CDR3, is KAGVTQTPRYLIKTRGQQVTLSCSPISGHRSVSWYQQTPGQGLQFLFEYFSETQRNKGNFPGRFSGRQFSNSRSEMNVSTLELGDSALYLCASSLSSAYEQYFGPGTRLTVT.

The rearrangement joins TRBV18 to TRBJ2-7; D remains ambiguous. Germline V lookup: CDR1 KGHSH, CDR2 LQKENI. This CDR3 has 13 residues. The V end lost 1 base, the J end lost 11 bases, and 15 bases lay between the germline ends. The CDR3 protein is CASSPQNPPVKYF. In DNA, the CDR3 is TGTGCCAGCTCACCACAGAACCCACCAGTGAAGTACTTC.